The 14 T cell receptor beta chains given below trace back to one sample, sequenced in a study of identical twins. TCRdb analysed the 5' RACE reads with MiXCR anew, one entry per CDR3 protein. The table lists roughly 1.6 million distinct CDR3 sequences, less than 35% of them singletons. The sequenced material came from cord blood. The receptors derive from a newborn girl in good health.

This clonotype was found a few times. The genes are TRBV5-1 and TRBJ2-1; 9 bases line up with TRBD2. The germline CDR1 and CDR2 sequences are SGHRS and YFSETQ. The CDR3 sequence is 16 residues long. The V gene end was trimmed by 4 bases and the J gene end by 3 bases; junction bases not matched to a gene: 8. The CDR3 here is CASSPSGGSYYNEQFF. As DNA, the CDR3 is TGCGCCAGCAGCCCCAGCGGGGGGTCTTACTACAATGAGCAGTTCTTC.

V is TRBV5-4 and J is TRBJ2-4; maybe TRBD2 (5 bases). The DNA end favors TRBJ2-7, so the J call may be wrong. CDR3 size: 13 residues. CDR1 SGHNT and CDR2 YYREEE come from the germline V gene (reference sequence). CDR3 in DNA: TGTGCCAGCAGCTTGGGGGCTAGCCGCGAGCAGTACTTC. This sequence encodes CASSLGASREQYF.

This CDR3 reads CASSPTRDRAPYEQYF. CDR3 DNA: TGTGCCAGCAGCCCAACACGGGACAGGGCGCCCTACGAGCAGTACTTC. The chain has TRBV7-2 and TRBJ2-7; TRBD1 agrees at 9 bases. Per the germline V gene, CDR1 is SGHTA and CDR2 is FQGNSA. Germline trimming cut 5 bases from V and 2 bases from J; bases unmatched to any gene: 10. The CDR3 sequence is 16 residues long.

Details on this clonotype: The junction shows a germline mismatch at one end, possibly a read error. The chain couples TRBV12-3 or TRBV12-4 to TRBJ2-3; 8 bases match TRBD2. There are 13 residues in the CDR3. This CDR3 reads CASRTSGTDAQYF. In DNA, the CDR3 is TGTGCCAGCAGAACTAGCGGCACAGATGCGCAGTATTTT.

The rearrangement joins TRBV18 to TRBJ2-7; no clear D gene. Germline CDR1 is KGHSH and CDR2 is LQKENI. This CDR3 spans 15 amino acids. Trimming removed 3 bases from V and 0 bases from J, with 12 bases in between. The CDR3, as DNA: TGTGCCAGCTCACCGGGCTGGAACGGCTCCTACGAGCAGTACTTC. It encodes CASSPGWNGSYEQYF.

This clonotype was seen more than once but under ten times. Germline and junction disagree at one end, which may indicate a read error. The rearrangement joins TRBV7-7 to TRBJ2-5; 8 nucleotides match TRBD2. CDR3 length: 16 residues. CDR1 is SSHAT and CDR2 is FNYEAQ in the germline V gene (reference sequence). DNA of the CDR3: TGTGCTAGCAGCTTATCGCGCGGGAGGACGGTAGAGACCCAGTACTTC. Its translation is CASSLSRGRTVETQYF.

This clonotype has a handful of counts. The V call is TRBV11-1, the J call TRBJ2-1; TRBD1 matches at 8 bases. This CDR3 is built from 15 residues. Trimming took 7 bases from V and 4 from J; bases not matched to a gene: 9. Germline lookup yields CDR1 SGHAT and CDR2 FQDESV (reference sequence). CDR3 in amino acids: CASNADRGKYNEQFF. CDR3 DNA sequence: TGTGCCAGCAACGCCGACAGGGGCAAATACAATGAGCAGTTCTTC.

The chain employs TRBV5-1 and TRBJ1-1; D is possibly TRBD1 (5 bases). Trimming shortened V by 0 bases and J by 6 bases, and 12 bases separated the two germline ends. CDR1 is SGHRS and CDR2 is YFSETQ in the germline V gene. The CDR3 runs 14 residues. CDR3 protein: CASSLGAGHAEAFF. The CDR3 nucleotides read TGCGCCAGCAGCTTGGGCGCAGGGCACGCTGAAGCTTTCTTT.

This sequence joins TRBV29-1 and TRBJ2-6; D gene ambiguous. The V gene's germline CDR1 is SQVTM and CDR2 ANQGSEA. Trimming left V 4 bases short and J 0 bases short, with 13 bases between. CDR3 length equals 16 residues. The CDR3 bases are TGCAGCGTTGTTTTAACTGGGTCCTCTGGGGCCAACGTCCTGACTTTC. It encodes CSVVLTGSSGANVLTF. The full variable domain, completed using reference TRBV29-1 and TRBJ2-6, is SAVISQKPSRDICQRGTSLTIQCQVDSQVTMMFWYRQQPGQSLTLIATANQGSEATYESGFVIDKFPISRPNLTFSTLTVSNMSPEDSSIYLCSVVLTGSSGANVLTFGAGSRLTVL.

This clonotype was detected only a few times. The genes are TRBV20-1 and TRBJ1-1, with TRBD1 matching over 9 bases. CDR3 length: 14 amino acids. The germline V gene encodes CDR1 DFQATT and CDR2 SNEGSKA (reference sequence). The ends lost 2 bases at V and 10 bases at J; junction bases unmatched: 11. The CDR3 region is CSARIRDRVGVAFF. The CDR3 nucleotides read TGCAGTGCTAGAATCCGGGACAGGGTGGGGGTAGCTTTCTTT.

V is TRBV12-3 or TRBV12-4 and J is TRBJ2-1; D is uncertain. There are 15 residues in the CDR3. Deletions cut 3 bases from V and 0 bases from J, with 9 bases between. For the CDR3, the DNA is TGTGCCAGCAGTTTTCCGCGGAGCTCCTACAATGAGCAGTTCTTC. It yields the protein CASSFPRSSYNEQFF.

This clonotype occurred many times. V is TRBV29-1 and J is TRBJ2-6, with D possibly matching TRBD1 (5 bases). CDR3 size: 15 residues. The germline CDR1 and CDR2 sequences are SQVTM and ANQGSEA. Trimming pared 4 bases from V and 0 bases from J, leaving 10 bases between. The CDR3 is CSVGAGYSGANVLTF. In DNA, the CDR3 is TGCAGCGTTGGGGCAGGGTACTCTGGGGCCAACGTCCTGACTTTC.

Comments on this clonotype: Compared with germline, one end of the junction differs, possibly owing to a read error. The chain recombines TRBV5-1 with TRBJ2-3; no reliable D call. This CDR3 comprises 13 residues. Germline CDR1 is SGHRS and CDR2 is YFSETQ. CDR3 bases: TGTGCCAGCAGCCACGGGCTCACAGATACGCAGTATTTT. Translated: CASSHGLTDTQYF.

This clonotype was recorded a few times. CDR3 nucleotide sequence: TGTGCCACCAGTGCCTCGACTAGCGGGAGGGCCGGAAATGAGCAGTTCTTC. Amino acid sequence: CATSASTSGRAGNEQFF. The V and J genes are TRBV24-1 and TRBJ2-1; 14 bases line up with TRBD2. This CDR3 has 17 amino acids. Germline values: CDR1 KGHDR, CDR2 SFDVKD. V was pared by 5 bases and J by 7 bases, with 9 bases of the junction left unmatched.